Only one count was recorded for the clone carrying this TCR beta chain. This sample was included in a study of blood T cells in healthy people across ages. Primers used in a second PCR of roughly 6 to 11 cycles were a sample-barcoded 5' primer and a J-beta primer mix. TCRdb ran MiXCR on the 5' RACE reads and lists one entry per CDR3 protein. Seen here are about 640,000 distinct CDR3 sequences, roughly three fifths observed once, and the top ten hold around 37%. With V trimmed by 4 bases and J by 3 bases, 7 bases remained unmatched. The CDR3 is 15 amino acids. CDR1 is SGHRS, CDR2 YFSETQ, per germline. This chain uses TRBV5-1 with TRBJ1-5; 7 bases are shared with TRBD1. The material sequenced was blood. This clonotype was obtained from a man aged 60 to 69 in good health. The CDR3: CASSPTTGTNQPQHF. The CDR3 region has the DNA TGCGCCAGCAGCCCGACGACAGGGACCAATCAGCCCCAGCATTTT.